The 21 T cell receptor beta chains reported below all come from one sample, sequenced in a study of cytomegalovirus exposure and HLA in healthy donors. Amplification used 60 Vbeta primers and 13 Jbeta primers. This table comes from immunoSEQ multiplex PCR, and its TCRdb copy is limited to in-frame clones, with some not included. The record lists about 190,000 clones, of which the ten most abundant hold around 6%. Source material: PBMCs. These receptors were obtained from a man between 25 and 39 years old in good health and CMV-seronegative.

This chain joins TRBV18 and TRBJ2-1, with a tentative D call TRBD1 (5 bases). CDR3 length: 16 amino acids. The V end was cut by 0 bases, the J end by 0 bases, with 9 bases between. Looked up from germline, CDR1 is KGHSH and CDR2 is LQKENI. The CDR3 is CASSPPRQSSYNEQFF. CDR3 coding DNA: TGTGCCAGCTCACCACCGAGACAGAGCTCCTACAATGAGCAGTTCTTC.

The J gene is TRBJ2-5, the V gene TRBV11-2; 15 bases fit TRBD2. Germline V gene sequence: CDR1 SGHAT, CDR2 FQNNGV. The CDR3 length is 17 residues. V lost 6 bases and J lost 2; bases outside the gene matches: 7. The CDR3 nucleotides read TGTGCCAGCAGTTCCGGACTAGCGGGGGGGTGGCAAGAGACCCAGTACTTC. Translated, it gives CASSSGLAGGWQETQYF.

The V and J genes are TRBV11-3 and TRBJ2-5; the match to TRBD2 covers 9 bases. Germline loops: CDR1 SGHNT, CDR2 YENEEA. The CDR3 spans 16 residues. The V and J ends lost 1 base and 4 bases, in that order; junction bases with no gene match: 7. CDR3 residues: CASSLASGKVGETQYF. In DNA, the CDR3 is TGTGCCAGCAGCTTAGCTAGCGGGAAGGTAGGAGAGACCCAGTACTTC.

The V call is TRBV25-1, the J call TRBJ2-7, with D unresolved. The CDR3 spans 15 residues. Germline assignment: CDR1 MGHDK and CDR2 SYGVNS. Trimming cost V 1 base and J 5 bases, with 15 bases left between them. The CDR3 DNA follows: TGTGCCAGCAGTGAATTTGGCCCAAACAACGACGAGCAGTACTTC. Translating it yields CASSEFGPNNDEQYF.

The rearrangement links TRBV28 to TRBJ1-1, with 8 bases that match TRBD1. Germline values: CDR1 MDHEN, CDR2 SYDVKM. V was pared by 5 bases and J by 4 bases, with 15 bases of the junction left unmatched. The length of the CDR3 is 17 residues. In nucleotides, the CDR3 is TGTGCCAGCAGTATTAGGACAGGGAATCGGAGGGGCACTGAAGCTTTCTTT. It specifies CASSIRTGNRRGTEAFF.

The V and J genes are TRBV11-1 and TRBJ1-3; 7 bases are a match to TRBD1. The CDR3 spans 15 residues. CDR1 is SGHAT, CDR2 FQDESV, per germline (reference sequence). V lost 6 bases and J lost 0; bases outside the gene matches: 5. CDR3 bases: TGTGCCAGCAGATCGGCAGGGGGCTCTGGAAACACCATATATTTT. Translation gives CASRSAGGSGNTIYF. The entire variable domain, with the rest obtained from reference TRBV11-1 and TRBJ1-3, is as follows: EAEVAQSPRYKITEKSQAVAFWCDPISGHATLYWYRQILGQGPELLVQFQDESVVDDSQLPKDRFSAERLKGVDSTLKIQPAELGDSAMYLCASRSAGGSGNTIYFGEGSWLTVV.

The V call is TRBV19, the J call TRBJ1-4; the match to TRBD1 covers 9 bases. The CDR3 spans 14 residues. Looked up from germline, CDR1 is LNHDA and CDR2 is SQIVND (reference sequence). The V and J ends lost 6 bases and 5 bases, in that order; junction bases with no gene match: 4. The CDR3 spells CASRTGTGNEKLFF. CDR3 in DNA: TGTGCCAGTAGAACCGGGACAGGGAATGAAAAACTGTTTTTT.

This chain connects TRBV11-2 to TRBJ1-1; 7 bases agree with TRBD1. Per germline, CDR1 SGHAT and CDR2 FQNNGV. There are 17 residues in the CDR3. After removal of 4 bases from V and 4 bases from J, the junction contained 15 bases not matched to a gene. In DNA, the CDR3 is TGTGCCAGCAGCTCCCGTCGGATGAGGGGGCAGAGCACTGAAGCTTTCTTT. This sequence encodes CASSSRRMRGQSTEAFF.

The J gene is TRBJ2-7, the V gene TRBV10-1, with 9 bases aligning to TRBD1. The germline CDR1 and CDR2 sequences are WNHNN and SYGVQD (reference sequence). CDR3 length: 15 amino acids. V gave up 5 bases and J gave up 3 bases; unmatched junction bases: 8. In DNA form, the CDR3 reads TGCGCCAGCAGTAAGGGGGGGACAGGGAACTACGAGCAGTACTTC. Its translation is CASSKGGTGNYEQYF.

The genes are TRBV28 and TRBJ1-5; D unclear. Trimming took off 6 bases at V and 7 bases at J, with 16 bases between the two ends. Germline V gene sequence: CDR1 MDHEN, CDR2 SYDVKM. This CDR3 comprises 14 residues. CDR3 in DNA: TGTGCCAGCAGGATAAGCGGCGAAGGGCAGCCCCAGCATTTT. Encoded protein: CASRISGEGQPQHF.

This rearrangement joins TRBV6-1 to TRBJ1-2, with TRBD1 matching over 7 bases. This CDR3 has 14 residues. With V trimmed by 4 bases and J by 5 bases, 7 bases remained unmatched. Germline V gives CDR1 MNHNS, CDR2 SASEGT. The CDR3 coding sequence is TGTGCCAGCAGTGCGCGACAGGGCATATATGGCTACACCTTC. This gives the protein CASSARQGIYGYTF.

The chain uses TRBV5-8 and TRBJ1-4; possibly TRBD1 for D (6 bases). The CDR3 consists of 15 residues. V was clipped by 2 bases and J by 7 bases, with 15 bases between them. The germline gives CDR1 SGHTS, CDR2 YDEGEE. The CDR3 reads CASSFSRGAVEKLFF. CDR3 bases: TGTGCCAGCAGCTTTTCACGGGGGGCAGTTGAAAAACTGTTTTTT.

V is TRBV11-3 and J is TRBJ2-5; 7 bases are a match to TRBD1. The CDR3 is 15 amino acids. The V gene's germline CDR1 is SGHNT and CDR2 YENEEA. V was clipped by 5 bases and J by 5 bases; unmatched bases: 11. In DNA form, the CDR3 reads TGTGCCAGCAGCATAGGGTGGGGGACAGAGGAGACCCAGTACTTC. This sequence encodes CASSIGWGTEETQYF.

The genes are TRBV5-6 and TRBJ2-6, with a possible D match to TRBD1 (6 bases). Germline values: CDR1 SGHDT, CDR2 YYEEEE. The CDR3 sequence is 14 residues long. Trimming cost V 5 bases and J 1 base, with 7 bases left between them. The CDR3 coding sequence is TGTGCCAGCAGGGACAGTTCTGGGGCCAACGTCCTGACTTTC. Translated, it gives CASRDSSGANVLTF.

The gene calls are TRBV29-1 and TRBJ2-7, with 10 bases aligning to TRBD1. The CDR3 consists of 14 residues. CDR1 is SQVTM and CDR2 is ANQGSEA in the germline V gene. The V gene end was trimmed by 4 bases and the J gene end by 7 bases; junction bases not matched to a gene: 10. Here the CDR3 reads CSVGQGAPLREQYF. In DNA form, the CDR3 reads TGCAGCGTTGGACAGGGGGCCCCTCTGAGGGAGCAGTACTTC.

The chain couples TRBV7-6 to TRBJ1-5, with D possibly TRBD1 on 5 matching bases. Germline values: CDR1 SGHVS, CDR2 FNYEAQ. V was trimmed by 4 bases and J by 0 bases, leaving 16 bases between them. This CDR3 has 17 residues. DNA of the CDR3: TGTGCCAGCAGCTGGAGTCACCGACAGTCTAGCAATCAGCCCCAGCATTTT. It codes for CASSWSHRQSSNQPQHF.

The chain uses TRBV14 and TRBJ1-1; maybe TRBD1 (6 bases). V lost 9 bases and J lost 1, with 12 bases in between. There are 13 residues in the CDR3. Per germline, CDR1 SGHDN and CDR2 FVKESK. For the CDR3, the DNA is TGTGCCAGTTCTGGACAGAAGAACACTGAAGCTTTCTTT. Translating it yields CASSGQKNTEAFF.

The V and J genes are TRBV19 and TRBJ2-7, with 14 bases lining up with TRBD2. Germline-derived CDR1 and CDR2 are LNHDA and SQIVND (reference sequence). The CDR3 is made up of 17 amino acids. V was clipped by 4 bases and J by 3 bases; unmatched bases: 8. CDR3 DNA sequence: TGTGCCAGTAGTAGCACAACGGGACTAGCGGGGGACTACGAGCAGTACTTC. It specifies CASSSTTGLAGDYEQYF.

The rearrangement uses TRBV30 and TRBJ2-3, with 9 positions matching TRBD2. Germline V gives CDR1 GTSNPN, CDR2 SVGIG (reference sequence). J was trimmed by 2 bases and V by 1 base; bases with no gene match: 19. The length of the CDR3 is 20 residues. The CDR3 reads CAWSAPDLAYLAGITDTQYF. CDR3 DNA: TGTGCCTGGAGTGCCCCTGACCTCGCGTATCTAGCGGGGATCACAGATACGCAGTATTTT.

The chain joins TRBV7-2 to TRBJ2-7, with no clear D. Germline-derived CDR1 and CDR2 are SGHTA and FQGNSA. The germline V and J ends were trimmed by 1 base and 2 bases, with 9 bases remaining between them. The CDR3 loop spans 14 amino acids. CDR3 in DNA: TGTGCCAGCAGCTTAGGCAGCGCGGCCTACGAGCAGTACTTC. Protein: CASSLGSAAYEQYF.

The rearrangement links TRBV27 to TRBJ1-2; TRBD1 is a possible D gene (5 bases). Trimming shortened V by 5 bases and J by 8 bases, and 18 bases separated the two germline ends. This CDR3 region has 14 residues. Per germline, CDR1 MNHEY and CDR2 SMNVEV (reference sequence). The CDR3 reads CASSQRTGGEGYTF. The CDR3, as DNA: TGTGCCAGCAGTCAACGGACGGGGGGAGAGGGCTACACCTTC.